This T cell receptor beta chain emerged from a study of T-cell memory formation after mild COVID-19. This clonotype came up a few times. Via MiXCR, TCRdb re-called the 5' RACE reads, giving one row per CDR3 protein. The table includes hundreds of thousands of distinct CDR3 sequences, roughly a fifth detected once. The TCR originated in a man younger than 35 who had mild COVID-19 (a few samples of this study predate the infection). Cell type and time point are not known. The specimen sequenced was PBMCs or a T cell subset sorted from them (not recorded which).

In nucleotides, the CDR3 is TGTGCCAGCAGCGCCGGGACAGGGGCCTATAATTCACCCCTCCACTTT. Protein product: CASSAGTGAYNSPLHF. This chain uses TRBV7-6 with TRBJ1-6, with TRBD1 matching 10 bases. CDR1 and CDR2 from the germline V gene are SGHVS and FNYEAQ. The CDR3 has 16 amino acids. V shed 5 bases and J 2 bases; nucleotides not matched to a gene: 3.